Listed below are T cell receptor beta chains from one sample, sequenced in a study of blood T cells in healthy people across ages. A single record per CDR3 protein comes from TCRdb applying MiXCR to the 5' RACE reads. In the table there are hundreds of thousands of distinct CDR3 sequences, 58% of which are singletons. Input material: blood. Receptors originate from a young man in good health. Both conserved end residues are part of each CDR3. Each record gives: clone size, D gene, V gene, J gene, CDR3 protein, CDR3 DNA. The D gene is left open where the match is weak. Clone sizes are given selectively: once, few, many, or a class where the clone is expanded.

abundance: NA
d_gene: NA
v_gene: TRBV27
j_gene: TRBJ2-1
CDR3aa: CASNPGHPTYNEQFF
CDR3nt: TGTGCCAGCAATCCGGGACACCCCACCTACAATGAGCAGTTCTTC

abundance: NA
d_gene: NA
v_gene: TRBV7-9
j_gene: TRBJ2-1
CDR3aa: CASSFGKFF
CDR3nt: TGTGCCAGCAGCTTTGGGAAGTTCTTC

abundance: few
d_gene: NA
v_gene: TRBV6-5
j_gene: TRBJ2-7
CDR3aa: CASSYSTRSEQYF
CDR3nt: TGTGCCAGCAGTTACTCGACCCGCAGCGAGCAGTACTTC

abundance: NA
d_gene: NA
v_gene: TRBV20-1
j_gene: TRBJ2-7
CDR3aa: CSARVSMREQYF
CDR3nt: TGCAGTGCTAGAGTGTCTATGAGGGAGCAGTACTTC

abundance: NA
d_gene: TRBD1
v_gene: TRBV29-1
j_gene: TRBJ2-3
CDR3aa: CSVVRQGAPDTQYF
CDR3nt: TGCAGCGTCGTTCGACAGGGCGCCCCAGATACGCAGTATTTT

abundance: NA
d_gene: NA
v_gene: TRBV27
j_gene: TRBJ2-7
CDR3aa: CASSPTTAAYEQYF
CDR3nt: TGTGCCAGCAGTCCAACGACAGCAGCCTACGAGCAGTACTTC

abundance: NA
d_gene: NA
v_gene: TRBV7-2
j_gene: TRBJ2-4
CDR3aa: CASSSRGGENIQYF
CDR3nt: TGTGCCAGCAGCTCCCGAGGGGGGGAAAACATTCAGTACTTC

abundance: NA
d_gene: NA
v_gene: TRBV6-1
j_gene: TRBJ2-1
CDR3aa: CASSEFILGGNEQFF
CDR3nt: TGTGCCAGCAGTGAATTTATTTTAGGCGGCAATGAGCAGTTCTTC

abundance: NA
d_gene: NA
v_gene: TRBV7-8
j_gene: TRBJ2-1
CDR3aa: CASSPGQTSYNEQFF
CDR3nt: TGTGCCAGCAGCCCTGGACAGACCTCCTACAATGAGCAGTTCTTC

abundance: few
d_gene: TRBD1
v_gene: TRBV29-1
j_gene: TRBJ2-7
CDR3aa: CSFRDRFYEQYF
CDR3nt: TGCAGCTTCCGGGACAGGTTTTACGAGCAGTACTTC

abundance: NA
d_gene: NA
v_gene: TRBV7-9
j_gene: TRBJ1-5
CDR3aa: CASSDEVGQPQHF
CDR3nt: TGTGCCAGCAGCGACGAAGTGGGTCAGCCCCAGCATTTT

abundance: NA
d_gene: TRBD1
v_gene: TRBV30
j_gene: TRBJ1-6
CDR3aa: CAWSVEGQGRSPLHF
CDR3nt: TGTGCCTGGAGTGTGGAGGGACAGGGGAGATCACCCCTCCACTTT

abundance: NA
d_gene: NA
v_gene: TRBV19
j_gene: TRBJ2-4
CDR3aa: CASSPTAKNIQYF
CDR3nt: TGTGCCAGTAGTCCGACAGCCAAAAACATTCAGTACTTC

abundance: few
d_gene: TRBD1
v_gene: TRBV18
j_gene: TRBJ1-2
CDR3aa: CASSPMAIGTGNYGYTF
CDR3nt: TGTGCCAGCTCACCAATGGCCATAGGGACAGGGAACTATGGCTACACCTTC